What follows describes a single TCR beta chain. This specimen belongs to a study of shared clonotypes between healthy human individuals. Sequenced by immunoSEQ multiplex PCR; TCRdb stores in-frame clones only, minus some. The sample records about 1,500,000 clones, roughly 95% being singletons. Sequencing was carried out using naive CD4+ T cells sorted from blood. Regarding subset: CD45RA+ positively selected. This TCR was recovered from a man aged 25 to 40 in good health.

The DNA for the CDR3 is TGTGCCAGCAGTGAACTGGCGGGGCCCCAGCATTTT. It translates to CASSELAGPQHF. J is TRBJ1-5 and V is TRBV25-1; D unresolved. Germline V CDR1 and CDR2: MGHDK, SYGVNS. V lost 2 bases and J 9 bases, leaving 8 bases between the germline ends. There are 12 residues in the CDR3.